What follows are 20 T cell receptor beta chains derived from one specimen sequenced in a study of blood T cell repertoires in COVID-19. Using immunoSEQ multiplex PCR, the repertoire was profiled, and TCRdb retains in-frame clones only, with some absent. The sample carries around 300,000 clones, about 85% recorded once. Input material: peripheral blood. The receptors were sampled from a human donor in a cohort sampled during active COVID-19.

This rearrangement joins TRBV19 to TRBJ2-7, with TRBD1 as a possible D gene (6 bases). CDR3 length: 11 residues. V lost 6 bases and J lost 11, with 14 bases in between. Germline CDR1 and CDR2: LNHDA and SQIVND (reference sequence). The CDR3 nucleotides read TGTGCCAGTAGAGTTGGACAGTACGAGTACTTC. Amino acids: CASRVGQYEYF.

DNA of the CDR3: TGTGCCAGCAGCGTAGGGGTCAGGGGCTCTGAAGCTTTCTTT. This encodes CASSVGVRGSEAFF. The chain couples TRBV7-9 to TRBJ1-1; a weak D match, TRBD1 (6 bases). The CDR3 covers 14 residues. Germline CDR1 is SEHNR and CDR2 is FQNEAQ (reference sequence). The ends were cut back, 5 bases at V and 6 bases at J, with 16 bases in the middle.

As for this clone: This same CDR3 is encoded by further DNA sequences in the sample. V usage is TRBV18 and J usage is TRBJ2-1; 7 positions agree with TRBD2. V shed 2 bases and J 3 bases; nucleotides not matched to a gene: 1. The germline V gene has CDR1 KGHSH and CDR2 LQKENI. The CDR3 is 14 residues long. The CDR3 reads CASSPAGVYNEQFF. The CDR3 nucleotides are TGTGCCAGCTCACCAGCGGGAGTCTACAATGAGCAGTTCTTC.

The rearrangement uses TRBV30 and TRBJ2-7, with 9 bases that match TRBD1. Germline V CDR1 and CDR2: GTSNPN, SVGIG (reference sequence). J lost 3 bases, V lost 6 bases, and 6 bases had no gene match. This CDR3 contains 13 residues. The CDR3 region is CACVGQGFYEQYF. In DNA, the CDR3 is TGTGCCTGCGTGGGACAGGGATTCTACGAGCAGTACTTC.

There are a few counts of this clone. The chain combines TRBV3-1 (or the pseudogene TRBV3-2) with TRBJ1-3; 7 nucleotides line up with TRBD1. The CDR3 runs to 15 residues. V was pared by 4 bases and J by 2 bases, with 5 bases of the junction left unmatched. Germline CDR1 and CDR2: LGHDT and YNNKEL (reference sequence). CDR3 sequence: CASSRTGQAGNTIYF. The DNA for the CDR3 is TGTGCCAGCAGCCGTACCGGACAGGCTGGAAACACCATATATTTT.

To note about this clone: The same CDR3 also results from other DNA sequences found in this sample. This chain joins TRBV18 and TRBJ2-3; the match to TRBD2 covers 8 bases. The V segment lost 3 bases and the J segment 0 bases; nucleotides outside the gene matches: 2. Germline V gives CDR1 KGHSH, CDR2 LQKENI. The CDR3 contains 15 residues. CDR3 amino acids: CASSPGGASTDTQYF. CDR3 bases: TGTGCCAGCTCACCCGGGGGGGCCAGCACAGATACGCAGTATTTT.

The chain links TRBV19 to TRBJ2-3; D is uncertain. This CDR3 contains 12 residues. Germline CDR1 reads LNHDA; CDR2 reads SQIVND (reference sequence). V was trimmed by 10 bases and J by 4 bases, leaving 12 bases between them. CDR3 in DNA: TGTGCCACCGAAGGAGTAGCAGATACGCAGTATTTT. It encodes CATEGVADTQYF.

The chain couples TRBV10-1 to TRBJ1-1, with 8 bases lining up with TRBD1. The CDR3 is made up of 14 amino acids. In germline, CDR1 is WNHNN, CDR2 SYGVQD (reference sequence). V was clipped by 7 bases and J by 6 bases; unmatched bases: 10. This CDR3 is CASTRDRRIAEAFF. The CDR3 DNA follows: TGCGCCAGCACTAGGGACAGGAGGATCGCTGAAGCTTTCTTT.

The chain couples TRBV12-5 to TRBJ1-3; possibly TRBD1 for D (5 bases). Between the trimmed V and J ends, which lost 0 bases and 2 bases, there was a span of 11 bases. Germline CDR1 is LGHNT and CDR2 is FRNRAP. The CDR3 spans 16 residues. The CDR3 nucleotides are TGTGCTAGTGGTTTGGTAGCCGGCAGGGCTGGAAACACCATATATTTT. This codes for CASGLVAGRAGNTIYF.

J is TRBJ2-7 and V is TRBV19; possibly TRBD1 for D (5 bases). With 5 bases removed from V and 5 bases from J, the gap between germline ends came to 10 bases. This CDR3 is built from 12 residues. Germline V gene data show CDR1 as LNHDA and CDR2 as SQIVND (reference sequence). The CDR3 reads CASSPWGNEQYF. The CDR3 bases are TGTGCCAGTAGTCCTTGGGGCAACGAGCAGTACTTC.

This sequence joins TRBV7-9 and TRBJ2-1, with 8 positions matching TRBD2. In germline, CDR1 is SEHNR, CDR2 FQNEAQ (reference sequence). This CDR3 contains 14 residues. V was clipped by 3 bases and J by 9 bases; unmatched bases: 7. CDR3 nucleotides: TGTGCCAGCAGCTTCCGCGGGGCGGGGGGTGAGCAGTTCTTC. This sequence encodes CASSFRGAGGEQFF. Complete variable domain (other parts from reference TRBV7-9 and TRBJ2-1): DTGVSQNPRHKITKRGQNVTFRCDPISEHNRLYWYRQTLGQGPEFLTYFQNEAQLEKSRLLSDRFSAERPKGSFSTLEIQRTEQGDSAMYLCASSFRGAGGEQFFGPGTRLTVL.

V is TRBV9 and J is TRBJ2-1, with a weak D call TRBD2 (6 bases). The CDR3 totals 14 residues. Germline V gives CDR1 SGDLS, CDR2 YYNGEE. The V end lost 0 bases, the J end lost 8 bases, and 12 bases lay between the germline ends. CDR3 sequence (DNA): TGTGCCAGCAGCGTAGATCTAGCGAGTCATGAGCAGTTCTTC. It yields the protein CASSVDLASHEQFF.

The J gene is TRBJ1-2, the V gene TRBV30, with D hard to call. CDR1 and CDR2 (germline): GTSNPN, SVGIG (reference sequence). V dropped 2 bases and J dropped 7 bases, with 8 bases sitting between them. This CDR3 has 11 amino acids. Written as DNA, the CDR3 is TGTGCCTGGAGTATTATGGCTGGCTACACCTTC. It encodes CAWSIMAGYTF.

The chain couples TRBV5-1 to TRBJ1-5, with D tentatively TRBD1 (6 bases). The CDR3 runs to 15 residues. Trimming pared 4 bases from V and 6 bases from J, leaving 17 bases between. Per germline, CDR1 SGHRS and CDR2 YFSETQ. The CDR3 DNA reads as TGCGCCAGCAGCCCGGAGGGGGGGGCCGTTCAGCCCCAGCATTTT. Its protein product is CASSPEGGAVQPQHF.

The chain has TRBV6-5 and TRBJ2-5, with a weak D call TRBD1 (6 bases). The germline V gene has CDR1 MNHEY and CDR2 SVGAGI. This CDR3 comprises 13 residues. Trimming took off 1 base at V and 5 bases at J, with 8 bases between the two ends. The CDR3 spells CASSYFQGETQYF. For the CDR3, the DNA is TGTGCCAGCAGTTACTTCCAGGGGGAGACCCAGTACTTC.

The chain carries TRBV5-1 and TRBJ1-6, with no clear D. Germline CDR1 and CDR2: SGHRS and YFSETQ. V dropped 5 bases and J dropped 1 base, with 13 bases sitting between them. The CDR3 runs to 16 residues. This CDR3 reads CASRQTGLSYNSPLHF. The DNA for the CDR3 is TGCGCCAGCAGGCAGACTGGACTTTCCTATAATTCACCCCTCCACTTT. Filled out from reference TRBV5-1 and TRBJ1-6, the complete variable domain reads KAGVTQTPRYLIKTRGQQVTLSCSPISGHRSVSWYQQTPGQGLQFLFEYFSETQRNKGNFPGRFSGRQFSNSRSEMNVSTLELGDSALYLCASRQTGLSYNSPLHFGNGTRLTVT.

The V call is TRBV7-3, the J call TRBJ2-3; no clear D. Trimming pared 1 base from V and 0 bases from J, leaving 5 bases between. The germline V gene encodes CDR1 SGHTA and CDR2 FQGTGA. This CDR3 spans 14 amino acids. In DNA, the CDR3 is TGTGCCAGCAGCTTAAGGGCTAGCACAGATACGCAGTATTTT. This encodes CASSLRASTDTQYF.

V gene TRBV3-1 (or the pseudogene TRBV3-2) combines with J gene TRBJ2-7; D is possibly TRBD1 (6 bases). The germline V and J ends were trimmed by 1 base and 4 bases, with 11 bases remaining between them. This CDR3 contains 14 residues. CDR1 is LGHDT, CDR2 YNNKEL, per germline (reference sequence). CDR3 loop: CASSQAITGYEQYF. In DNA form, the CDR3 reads TGTGCCAGCAGCCAAGCCATTACAGGGTACGAGCAGTACTTC.

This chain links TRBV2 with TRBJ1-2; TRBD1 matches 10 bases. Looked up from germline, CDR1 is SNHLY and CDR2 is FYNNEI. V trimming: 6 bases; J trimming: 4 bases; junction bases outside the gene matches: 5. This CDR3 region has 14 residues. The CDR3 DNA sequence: TGTGCCAGCAGCCGACAGGGGGCGAGCTATGGCTACACCTTC. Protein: CASSRQGASYGYTF.

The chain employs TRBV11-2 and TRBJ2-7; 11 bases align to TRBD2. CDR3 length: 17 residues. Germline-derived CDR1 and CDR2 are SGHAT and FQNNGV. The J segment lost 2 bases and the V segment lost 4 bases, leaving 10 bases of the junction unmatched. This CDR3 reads CASSSSVLAGVAYEQYF. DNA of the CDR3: TGTGCCAGCAGCTCAAGCGTACTAGCGGGAGTAGCCTACGAGCAGTACTTC.